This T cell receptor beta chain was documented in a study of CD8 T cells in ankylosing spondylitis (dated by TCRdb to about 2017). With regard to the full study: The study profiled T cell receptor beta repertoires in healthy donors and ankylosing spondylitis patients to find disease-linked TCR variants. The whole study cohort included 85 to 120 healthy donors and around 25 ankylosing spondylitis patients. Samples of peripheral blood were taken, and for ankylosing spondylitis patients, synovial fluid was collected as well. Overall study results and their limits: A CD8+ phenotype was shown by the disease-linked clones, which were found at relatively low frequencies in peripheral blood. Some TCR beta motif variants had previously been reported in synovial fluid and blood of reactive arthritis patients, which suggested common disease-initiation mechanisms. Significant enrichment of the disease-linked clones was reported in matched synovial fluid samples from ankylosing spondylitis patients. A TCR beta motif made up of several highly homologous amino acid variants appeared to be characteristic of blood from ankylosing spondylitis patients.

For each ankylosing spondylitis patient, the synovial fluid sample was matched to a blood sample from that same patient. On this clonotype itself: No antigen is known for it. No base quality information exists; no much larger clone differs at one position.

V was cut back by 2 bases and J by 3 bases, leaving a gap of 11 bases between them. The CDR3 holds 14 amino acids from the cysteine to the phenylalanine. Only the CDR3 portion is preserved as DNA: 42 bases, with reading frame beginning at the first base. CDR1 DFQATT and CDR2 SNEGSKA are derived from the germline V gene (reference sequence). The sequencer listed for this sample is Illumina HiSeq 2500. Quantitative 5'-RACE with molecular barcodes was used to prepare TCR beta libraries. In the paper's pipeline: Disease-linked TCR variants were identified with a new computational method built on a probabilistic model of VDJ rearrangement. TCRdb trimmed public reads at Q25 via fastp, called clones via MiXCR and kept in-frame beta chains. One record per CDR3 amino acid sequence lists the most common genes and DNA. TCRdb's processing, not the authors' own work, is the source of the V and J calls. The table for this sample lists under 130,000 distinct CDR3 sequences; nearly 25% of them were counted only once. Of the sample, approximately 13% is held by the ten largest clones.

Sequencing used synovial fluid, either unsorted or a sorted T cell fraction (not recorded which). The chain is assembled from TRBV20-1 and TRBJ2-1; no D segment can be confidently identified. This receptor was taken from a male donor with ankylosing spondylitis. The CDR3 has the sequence CSARRPNIYNEQFF. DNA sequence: TGCAGTGCTAGACGCCCTAACATCTACAATGAGCAGTTCTTC.